A single sample is the source of the 25 T cell receptor beta chains below, sequenced in a study of cytotoxic CD8 clonotypes in ibrutinib-treated CLL. The method was immunoSEQ multiplex PCR; TCRdb's version includes in-frame clones alone and lacks a portion of them. The sample gives 110,000 to 150,000 clones, roughly 83% of which show up once; roughly 13% is in the top ten. The sequences come from PBMCs, collected after 12 months of ibrutinib treatment. The receptors were gathered from a human donor with chronic lymphocytic leukemia.

This clone occurred once. The chain employs TRBV2 and TRBJ2-3; unclear D gene. This CDR3 contains 17 residues. Trimming shortened V by 0 bases and J by 0 bases, and 13 bases separated the two germline ends. Germline V gene lookup returns CDR1 SNHLY and CDR2 FYNNEI. The CDR3 protein is CASSEAIDWASTDTQYF. CDR3 DNA sequence: TGTGCCAGCAGTGAAGCTATTGACTGGGCCAGCACAGATACGCAGTATTTT. The full variable domain, in which reference TRBV2 and TRBJ2-3 provide the parts outside the CDR3, is EPEVTQTPSHQVTQMGQEVILRCVPISNHLYFYWYRQILGQKVEFLVSFYNNEISEKSEIFDDQFSVERPDGSNFTLKIRSTKLEDSAMYFCASSEAIDWASTDTQYFGPGTRLTVL.

This chain uses TRBV30 with TRBJ1-4, with D perhaps TRBD1 (5 bases). Germline CDR1 GTSNPN, CDR2 SVGIG (reference sequence). V lost 4 bases and J lost 7, with 16 bases in between. This CDR3 has 14 amino acids. The CDR3 region has the DNA TGTGCCTGGAACCGTGGGACCATTCCTGAAAAACTGTTTTTT. Amino acids: CAWNRGTIPEKLFF.

This chain joins TRBV6-5 and TRBJ2-7; tentatively, D is TRBD1 or TRBD2 (5 bases each). The CDR3 covers 14 residues. Germline CDR1 and CDR2: MNHEY and SVGAGI. Trimming took off 7 bases at V and 6 bases at J, with 19 bases between the two ends. The CDR3 loop is CASTKRDQLGEQYF. CDR3 DNA sequence: TGTGCCAGCACCAAACGGGACCAGCTAGGCGAGCAGTACTTC.

The rearrangement uses TRBV6-5 and TRBJ2-5; D not resolved. Germline V CDR1 and CDR2: MNHEY, SVGAGI. V gave up 5 bases and J gave up 5 bases, with 18 bases separating them. The CDR3 is 15 residues long. DNA of the CDR3: TGTGCCAGCAGTACGATTTTACGACCCCCGGAGACCCAGTACTTC. This encodes CASSTILRPPETQYF.

The chain is built from TRBV2 and TRBJ2-1; 13 nucleotides line up with TRBD2. The V segment lost 1 base and the J segment 8 bases; nucleotides outside the gene matches: 5. CDR3 length: 16 amino acids. The germline V gene encodes CDR1 SNHLY and CDR2 FYNNEI. The CDR3 here is CASSEERTSGSYEQFF. CDR3 bases: TGTGCCAGCAGTGAAGAGAGGACTAGCGGGAGTTATGAGCAGTTCTTC.

The chain's CDR3 is CASSTRQFNQPQHF. The CDR3 nucleotides are TGTGCCAGCAGTACACGACAGTTCAATCAGCCCCAGCATTTT. The V and J genes are TRBV28 and TRBJ1-5; D possibly corresponds to TRBD1 (5 bases). Trimming left V 5 bases short and J 3 bases short, with 11 bases between. The CDR3 is 14 amino acids. The germline CDR1 and CDR2 sequences are MDHEN and SYDVKM. Filled out from reference TRBV28 and TRBJ1-5, the complete variable domain reads DVKVTQSSRYLVKRTGEKVFLECVQDMDHENMFWYRQDPGLGLRLIYFSYDVKMKEKGDIPEGYSVSREKKERFSLILESASTNQTSMYLCASSTRQFNQPQHFGDGTRLSIL.

The V call is TRBV6-5, the J call TRBJ2-5, with D uncertain. The germline V and J ends were trimmed by 1 base and 5 bases, with 11 bases remaining between them. The CDR3 length is 14 residues. From germline, CDR1 is MNHEY and CDR2 SVGAGI. This CDR3 reads CASSYYGNLETQYF. DNA of the CDR3: TGTGCCAGCAGTTACTACGGCAACCTGGAGACCCAGTACTTC.

This chain links TRBV6-5 with TRBJ1-2; weak D call: TRBD1 (6 bases). Between the trimmed V and J ends, which lost 7 bases and 3 bases, there was a span of 15 bases. CDR3 length: 14 residues. Germline CDR1 is MNHEY and CDR2 is SVGAGI. CDR3 DNA sequence: TGTGCCAGCACCCCAGGACAGACCGACTATGGCTACACCTTC. Amino acid sequence: CASTPGQTDYGYTF.

The chain combines TRBV27 with TRBJ2-1, with no clear D. The CDR3 is 16 amino acids. Germline V gene lookup returns CDR1 MNHEY and CDR2 SMNVEV (reference sequence). V dropped 0 bases and J dropped 5 bases, with 14 bases sitting between them. CDR3 in DNA: TGTGCCAGCAGTTTATCCGACTTTTTAGGCCACAATGAGCAGTTCTTC. This encodes CASSLSDFLGHNEQFF.

The rearrangement joins TRBV12-5 to TRBJ2-5, with 10 nucleotides matching TRBD1. The CDR3 sequence is 16 residues long. Trimming took 1 base from V and 5 from J; bases not matched to a gene: 7. The germline CDR1 and CDR2 sequences are LGHNT and FRNRAP. DNA for the CDR3: TGTGCTAGTGGTTTGGCCGGGACAGGGGTTAGGGAGACCCAGTACTTC. Its translation: CASGLAGTGVRETQYF.

This clone was recorded a few times. The V call is TRBV6-1, the J call TRBJ1-1; 7 bases align to TRBD1. The V gene's germline CDR1 is MNHNS and CDR2 SASEGT. V gave up 4 bases and J gave up 0 bases; unmatched junction bases: 8. The CDR3 contains 16 residues. The CDR3, as DNA: TGTGCCAGCAGTGGACAGGGTAGGTGGTTGAACACTGAAGCTTTCTTT. Its translation is CASSGQGRWLNTEAFF.

The chain is built from TRBV5-1 and TRBJ2-1; D is uncertain. The CDR3 covers 14 residues. Trimming left V 7 bases short and J 0 bases short, with 11 bases between. Germline loops: CDR1 SGHRS, CDR2 YFSETQ. The CDR3: CASRTISSYNEQFF. Here the CDR3 DNA reads TGCGCCAGCCGGACGATCAGCTCCTACAATGAGCAGTTCTTC.

This chain connects TRBV28 to TRBJ1-2, with D unresolved. Germline values: CDR1 MDHEN, CDR2 SYDVKM. V shed 2 bases and J shed 2 bases, with 12 bases lying between them. The CDR3 extends over 15 amino acids. CDR3 protein: CASSLGASLNYGYTF. In DNA, the CDR3 is TGTGCCAGCAGTTTAGGTGCCTCGCTCAACTATGGCTACACCTTC.

V and J are TRBV2 and TRBJ2-4; the match to TRBD1 covers 8 bases. Trimming took 6 bases from V and 8 from J; bases not matched to a gene: 6. Germline CDR1 is SNHLY and CDR2 is FYNNEI. CDR3 length equals 13 residues. The DNA for the CDR3 is TGTGCCAGCAGGGACAGGGTTCGAGACATTCAGTACTTC. Protein product: CASRDRVRDIQYF.

This clone has just a few counts. The CDR3 reads CASRKGTYTEAFF. The CDR3 DNA follows: TGTGCCAGCAGAAAAGGGACCTACACTGAAGCTTTCTTT. The chain uses TRBV27 and TRBJ1-1, with D possibly matching TRBD1 (5 bases). From germline, CDR1 is MNHEY and CDR2 SMNVEV (reference sequence). The V gene lost 6 bases and the J gene lost 3 bases, with 11 bases spanning the gap. This CDR3 contains 13 residues.

The V call is TRBV4-3, the J call TRBJ2-3, with D hard to call. CDR3 length: 15 residues. Germline values: CDR1 LGHNA, CDR2 YSLEER. With 0 bases removed from V and 0 bases from J, the gap between germline ends came to 7 bases. The CDR3 DNA follows: TGCGCCAGCAGCCAAGACAGGCGTAGCACAGATACGCAGTATTTT. The encoded protein is CASSQDRRSTDTQYF.

The V gene is TRBV7-6, the J gene TRBJ2-7, with 9 nucleotides matching TRBD1. V was pared by 8 bases and J by 7 bases, with 9 bases of the junction left unmatched. The CDR3 consists of 13 residues. In germline, CDR1 is SGHVS, CDR2 FNYEAQ. Here the CDR3 reads CASVPGQGQEQYF. CDR3 nucleotides: TGTGCCAGCGTGCCGGGACAGGGCCAAGAGCAGTACTTC.

This clone occurred a few times. The V call is TRBV9, the J call TRBJ1-1; D unresolved. This CDR3 spans 14 amino acids. CDR1 is SGDLS and CDR2 is YYNGEE in the germline V gene. The germline V and J ends were trimmed by 3 bases and 5 bases, with 14 bases remaining between them. CDR3 region: CASSAGGTSTEAFF. The CDR3 nucleotides are TGTGCCAGCAGCGCAGGAGGTACTAGTACTGAAGCTTTCTTT.

V and J are TRBV4-3 and TRBJ2-7, with 7 bases that match TRBD1. Germline V gene lookup returns CDR1 LGHNA and CDR2 YSLEER. After removal of 1 base from V and 0 bases from J, the junction contained 9 bases not matched to a gene. The CDR3 extends over 17 amino acids. The CDR3 is CASSQAIGQAVSYEQYF. The CDR3 coding sequence is TGCGCCAGCAGCCAAGCAATTGGACAGGCCGTCTCCTACGAGCAGTACTTC.

Only a few counts were recorded for this clone. The rearrangement links TRBV28 to TRBJ2-4, with 9 bases identical to TRBD1. V trimming: 4 bases; J trimming: 4 bases; junction bases outside the gene matches: 5. The CDR3 sequence is 15 residues long. Per the germline V gene, CDR1 is MDHEN and CDR2 is SYDVKM. The CDR3 coding sequence is TGTGCCAGCAGTTCCCCCGGGACAGGGAAAAACATTCAGTACTTC. It codes for CASSSPGTGKNIQYF.

J is TRBJ2-7 and V is TRBV27; TRBD1 matches at 7 bases. Germline V gives CDR1 MNHEY, CDR2 SMNVEV (reference sequence). This CDR3 has 15 residues. Trimming at V came to 3 bases and at J to 2 bases, leaving 7 bases not matched to a gene. In DNA form, the CDR3 reads TGTGCCAGCAGTTTTAAGTGGACAGGTACCTACGAGCAGTACTTC. It yields the protein CASSFKWTGTYEQYF.

V and J are TRBV19 and TRBJ2-1; the D gene is possibly TRBD2 (5 bases). CDR3 length: 13 amino acids. The germline CDR1 and CDR2 sequences are LNHDA and SQIVND (reference sequence). V was trimmed by 6 bases and J by 9 bases, leaving 15 bases between them. The CDR3 region is CASSPGRLFEQFF. CDR3 DNA: TGTGCCAGTAGCCCGGGAAGACTTTTTGAGCAGTTCTTC.

The J gene is TRBJ1-2, the V gene TRBV5-4; TRBD1 might be the D (5 bases). In germline, CDR1 is SGHNT, CDR2 YYREEE (reference sequence). There are 15 residues in the CDR3. Trimming took 4 bases from V and 4 from J, leaving 17 bases between them. The CDR3 bases are TGTGCCAGCAGCCTAACGATAGACAGTGTCTATGGCTACACCTTC. It yields the protein CASSLTIDSVYGYTF.

The V call is TRBV10-1, the J call TRBJ1-1, with unresolved D. Germline V lookup: CDR1 WNHNN, CDR2 SYGVQD (reference sequence). The CDR3 has 15 residues. V was shortened by 3 bases and J by 0 bases, with 11 bases between the two germline ends. The CDR3 DNA is TGCGCCAGCAGTGATCCCGGGAAAATGAACACTGAAGCTTTCTTT. It yields the protein CASSDPGKMNTEAFF.

This clone was seen a single time. V gene TRBV19 combines with J gene TRBJ1-5; no clear D. The ends were cut back, 6 bases at V and 0 bases at J, with 12 bases in the middle. CDR1 and CDR2 (germline): LNHDA, SQIVND (reference sequence). The CDR3 spans 15 residues. The CDR3 here is CASRVQTNSNQPQHF. For the CDR3, the DNA is TGTGCCAGTAGAGTTCAGACGAATAGCAATCAGCCCCAGCATTTT.